Following are 30 T cell receptor beta chains from one sample sequenced in a study of T cells after yellow fever vaccination. TCRdb ran MiXCR on the 5' RACE reads and lists one entry per CDR3 protein. The sample consists of hundreds of thousands of distinct CDR3 sequences, approximately 3.9% of them appearing once. Sequenced material: PBMCs, taken on the day of the yellow fever booster vaccination. These receptors were taken from a man between 18 and 35 years old who received the YFV17D yellow fever vaccine.

This clonotype has a handful of counts. This chain uses TRBV5-1 with TRBJ1-5; D call uncertain. The germline gives CDR1 SGHRS, CDR2 YFSETQ. V gave up 5 bases and J gave up 1 base, with 13 bases separating them. This CDR3 has 15 amino acids. DNA of the CDR3: TGCGCCAGCAGAGCCGACCCAGCCAGCAATCAGCCCCAGCATTTT. This encodes CASRADPASNQPQHF.

This clonotype was counted at least ten times. The rearrangement joins TRBV3-1 to TRBJ1-1; D gene uncertain. CDR3 length: 13 residues. V was clipped by 2 bases and J by 0 bases, with 4 bases between them. Germline V lookup: CDR1 LGHDT, CDR2 YNNKEL (reference sequence). The CDR3 is CASSQRVNTEAFF. CDR3 nucleotide sequence: TGTGCCAGCAGCCAAAGGGTGAACACTGAAGCTTTCTTT.

The chain links TRBV6-5 to TRBJ2-7; either TRBD1 or TRBD2 may fit D (5 bases each). The CDR3 covers 14 residues. The germline CDR1 and CDR2 sequences are MNHEY and SVGAGI. V lost 2 bases to trimming and J lost 6 bases, with 14 bases between them. CDR3 protein: CASSYGTPLGEQYF. For the CDR3, the DNA is TGTGCCAGCAGTTACGGGACCCCCCTCGGCGAGCAGTACTTC.

This clonotype appeared a few times. The chain carries TRBV27 and TRBJ2-5, with TRBD1 identical over 7 bases. Germline CDR1 MNHEY, CDR2 SMNVEV (reference sequence). The length of the CDR3 is 16 residues. V gave up 3 bases and J gave up 8 bases; unmatched junction bases: 15. In nucleotides, the CDR3 is TGTGCCAGCAGTTTTTCGAGGACAGGCCGGGCTTTAACCCAGTACTTC. It yields the protein CASSFSRTGRALTQYF.

The V gene is TRBV18, the J gene TRBJ2-5; TRBD2 might be the D (6 bases). This CDR3 is built from 15 residues. The V and J ends lost 3 bases and 1 base respectively, with 12 bases between them. Germline loops: CDR1 KGHSH, CDR2 LQKENI. For the CDR3, the DNA is TGTGCCAGCTCACCGGTGCGGGGCCCCCAAGAGACCCAGTACTTC. Its protein is CASSPVRGPQETQYF.

This clonotype was recorded at least ten times. The CDR3 DNA reads TGCGCCAGCAGCGAGGGACTAGCAGCAACAGATACGCAGTATTTT. It translates to CASSEGLAATDTQYF. The chain couples TRBV5-1 to TRBJ2-3, with 9 bases identical to TRBD2. Germline V CDR1 and CDR2: SGHRS, YFSETQ. The J segment lost 3 bases and the V segment lost 4 bases, leaving 6 bases of the junction unmatched. CDR3 length: 15 amino acids.

This clonotype was seen a few times. The chain employs TRBV7-9 and TRBJ2-1; 7 nucleotides line up with TRBD2. Losses at the gene ends were 4 bases for V and 1 base for J; bases not matched to a gene: 10. This CDR3 is 17 amino acids long. Germline CDR1 is SEHNR and CDR2 is FQNEAQ (reference sequence). The DNA of the CDR3 is TGTGCCAGCAGCTACCCAACGGGGGGTTTATCCTACAATGAGCAGTTCTTC. This translates into CASSYPTGGLSYNEQFF.

This clonotype was detected ten times or more. The chain links TRBV5-1 to TRBJ1-1; D not resolved. The CDR3 consists of 13 residues. Trimming stripped 5 bases from V and 4 bases from J, with 12 bases between. The V gene's germline CDR1 is SGHRS and CDR2 YFSETQ. The CDR3: CASRREVVTEAFF. For the CDR3, the DNA is TGCGCCAGCAGACGGGAGGTGGTCACTGAAGCTTTCTTT. The full variable domain, rest sourced from reference TRBV5-1 and TRBJ1-1, is KAGVTQTPRYLIKTRGQQVTLSCSPISGHRSVSWYQQTPGQGLQFLFEYFSETQRNKGNFPGRFSGRQFSNSRSEMNVSTLELGDSALYLCASRREVVTEAFFGQGTRLTVV.

This clonotype was found many times. This chain connects TRBV29-1 to TRBJ1-2, with a possible D match to TRBD1 (5 bases). Trimming pared 2 bases from V and 4 bases from J, leaving 14 bases between. The CDR3 loop spans 14 amino acids. Germline V lookup: CDR1 SQVTM, CDR2 ANQGSEA. The CDR3 protein is CSVEMGVGTYGYTF. In nucleotides, the CDR3 is TGCAGCGTTGAAATGGGGGTGGGGACCTATGGCTACACCTTC. The full variable domain, its missing parts supplied by reference TRBV29-1 and TRBJ1-2, is SAVISQKPSRDICQRGTSLTIQCQVDSQVTMMFWYRQQPGQSLTLIATANQGSEATYESGFVIDKFPISRPNLTFSTLTVSNMSPEDSSIYLCSVEMGVGTYGYTFGSGTRLTVV.

This clonotype was seen at least ten times. The V gene is TRBV6-5, the J gene TRBJ2-7; tentatively, D is TRBD1 (6 bases). CDR3 length: 14 amino acids. Germline CDR1 MNHEY, CDR2 SVGAGI. V was cut by 4 bases and J by 1 base, with 11 bases left in between. The CDR3 is CASSSDSHSYEQYF. In nucleotides, the CDR3 is TGTGCCAGCAGTTCGGACAGTCATTCCTACGAGCAGTACTTC.

This clonotype has ten or more counts. The V call is TRBV29-1, the J call TRBJ1-2; TRBD1 might be the D (6 bases). The CDR3 runs to 13 residues. V shed 7 bases and J shed 2 bases, with 14 bases lying between them. Germline CDR1 reads SQVTM; CDR2 reads ANQGSEA. The CDR3 loop reads CSGGDTPNYGYTF. The CDR3 DNA is TGCAGCGGCGGGGACACGCCAAACTATGGCTACACCTTC.

This clonotype was detected many times. J is TRBJ2-2 and V is TRBV18, with a weak D call TRBD1 (6 bases). The CDR3 covers 17 residues. V was shortened by 3 bases and J by 8 bases, with 22 bases between the two germline ends. CDR1 KGHSH and CDR2 LQKENI come from the germline V gene. Written as DNA, the CDR3 is TGTGCCAGCTCACCCTTTGCGACAGGTTCGGGCTCTGGGGAGCTGTTTTTT. Residues: CASSPFATGSGSGELFF.

This clonotype was recorded many times. This chain connects TRBV5-6 to TRBJ1-5; D uncertain. This CDR3 comprises 14 residues. Trimming took off 4 bases at V and 6 bases at J, with 14 bases between the two ends. Germline CDR1 is SGHDT and CDR2 is YYEEEE. The CDR3 bases are TGTGCCAGCAGCGGAGGCTCGGCCTCTCAGCCCCAGCATTTT. Amino acids: CASSGGSASQPQHF. The full variable domain, completed using reference TRBV5-6 and TRBJ1-5, is DAGVTQSPTHLIKTRGQQVTLRCSPKSGHDTVSWYQQALGQGPQFIFQYYEEEERQRGNFPDRFSGHQFPNYSSELNVNALLLGDSALYLCASSGGSASQPQHFGDGTRLSIL.

This clonotype was observed a single time. The chain carries TRBV6-1 and TRBJ2-1, with 9 bases aligning to TRBD2. Trimming took 5 bases from V and 6 from J; bases not matched to a gene: 8. Germline CDR1 MNHNS, CDR2 SASEGT. The length of the CDR3 is 15 residues. CDR3 amino acids: CASSLGGGATNEQFF. The CDR3 nucleotides read TGTGCCAGCAGTCTCGGCGGGGGGGCTACCAATGAGCAGTTCTTC.

This clonotype was seen ten or more times. The chain has TRBV7-2 and TRBJ2-5, with TRBD2 matching over 9 bases. The CDR3 sequence is 16 residues long. CDR1 SGHTA and CDR2 FQGNSA come from the germline V gene. V trimming: 6 bases; J trimming: 7 bases; junction bases outside the gene matches: 15. CDR3 sequence reads: CASRPRWASGAGTQYF. The CDR3, as DNA: TGTGCCAGCAGGCCCCGCTGGGCTAGCGGGGCCGGGACCCAGTACTTC.

This clonotype was seen more than once but under ten times. The chain uses TRBV5-1 and TRBJ2-1; D is uncertain. This CDR3 has 14 residues. Deletions cut 1 base from V and 7 bases from J, with 12 bases between. Germline CDR1 SGHRS, CDR2 YFSETQ. The CDR3 sequence: CASSLLGTVNEQFF. CDR3 nucleotides: TGCGCCAGCAGCTTGCTCGGTACGGTAAATGAGCAGTTCTTC.

Only a few counts were recorded for this clonotype. The chain has TRBV3-1 and TRBJ2-7; 7 nucleotides align to TRBD2. The CDR3 totals 15 residues. The J segment lost 2 bases and the V segment lost 3 bases, leaving 7 bases of the junction unmatched. In germline, CDR1 is LGHDT, CDR2 YNNKEL (reference sequence). In DNA, the CDR3 is TGTGCCAGCAGCCAGCAATCTAGCGGCCCCTACGAGCAGTACGTC. Protein: CASSQQSSGPYEQYV.

This clonotype was counted many times. The chain uses TRBV21-1 and TRBJ1-4; TRBD1 is taken as the D call from the table, unchecked against the DNA. TRBV21-1 is a recognized pseudogene. The CDR3 loop spans 14 amino acids. CDR3 in amino acids: CAELGALANEKLFF. The CDR3 region has the DNA TGTGCCGAACTAGGGGCGCTGGCTAATGAAAAACTGTTTTTT.

The chain uses TRBV4-1 and TRBJ1-1, with 10 bases matching TRBD1. The length of the CDR3 is 14 residues. The germline gives CDR1 MGHRA, CDR2 YSYEKL. With V trimmed by 5 bases and J by 5 bases, 5 bases remained unmatched. CDR3 in amino acids: CASSVGQGWTEAFF. CDR3 bases: TGCGCCAGCAGCGTGGGACAGGGGTGGACTGAAGCTTTCTTT.

This clonotype turned up a few times. This CDR3 reads CASSFRDSYEQYF. DNA for the CDR3: TGTGCCAGTAGTTTCCGGGACAGCTACGAGCAGTACTTC. This rearrangement joins TRBV19 to TRBJ2-7; 7 nucleotides match TRBD1. Germline CDR1 LNHDA, CDR2 SQIVND (reference sequence). This CDR3 is 13 amino acids long. With V trimmed by 5 bases and J by 3 bases, 4 bases remained unmatched.

V is TRBV4-3 and J is TRBJ1-1; 7 bases line up with TRBD1. V gave up 1 base and J gave up 5 bases; unmatched junction bases: 10. Per the germline V gene, CDR1 is LGHNA and CDR2 is YSLEER. CDR3 length: 16 amino acids. The CDR3 region has the DNA TGCGCCAGCAGCCAAGCTATCGACAGGGATTGGACTGAAGCTTTCTTT. Translated: CASSQAIDRDWTEAFF.

This clonotype was seen only a few times. The chain carries TRBV20-1 and TRBJ2-5, with 11 bases matching TRBD2. V gave up 6 bases and J gave up 7 bases; unmatched junction bases: 13. Germline loops: CDR1 DFQATT, CDR2 SNEGSKA (reference sequence). The CDR3 length is 15 residues. CDR3 in DNA: TGCAGTGCCTCTACCCTAGCGGGGGGCCTGGGGACCCAGTACTTC. This sequence encodes CSASTLAGGLGTQYF.

This rearrangement joins TRBV10-3 to TRBJ1-5, with D possibly TRBD1 on 5 matching bases. The germline V gene encodes CDR1 ENHRY and CDR2 SYGVKD. V was trimmed by 4 bases and J by 2 bases, leaving 9 bases between them. The CDR3 extends over 14 amino acids. CDR3 protein: CAISAGMRNQPQHF. The CDR3, as DNA: TGTGCCATCAGTGCAGGGATGCGCAATCAGCCCCAGCATTTT.

This sequence joins TRBV4-1 and TRBJ2-3, with TRBD2 matching over 10 bases. This CDR3 spans 17 amino acids. Germline CDR1 is MGHRA and CDR2 is YSYEKL. J was trimmed by 1 base and V by 1 base; bases with no gene match: 5. The CDR3 here is CASSQGSTSGRTDTQYF. In nucleotides, the CDR3 is TGCGCCAGCAGCCAAGGATCGACTAGCGGGCGCACAGATACGCAGTATTTT.

V gene TRBV28 combines with J gene TRBJ1-4; D possibly corresponds to TRBD1 (6 bases). The V gene's germline CDR1 is MDHEN and CDR2 SYDVKM. The CDR3 is 14 residues long. V was shortened by 3 bases and J by 7 bases, with 12 bases between the two germline ends. The chain's CDR3 is CASSFQGGGEKLFF. CDR3 DNA: TGTGCCAGCAGTTTTCAGGGAGGGGGTGAAAAACTGTTTTTT.

In this sample, this clonotype turned up many times. The chain employs TRBV5-1 and TRBJ1-6, with TRBD1 as a possible D gene (6 bases). CDR3 size: 15 residues. CDR1 and CDR2 (germline): SGHRS, YFSETQ. The ends were cut back, 4 bases at V and 7 bases at J, with 15 bases in the middle. The CDR3 loop is CASSPGGQGNSPLHF. The CDR3 DNA reads TGCGCCAGCAGCCCAGGAGGGCAGGGGAATTCACCCCTCCACTTT. Supplemented by reference TRBV5-1 and TRBJ1-6, the full variable domain reads KAGVTQTPRYLIKTRGQQVTLSCSPISGHRSVSWYQQTPGQGLQFLFEYFSETQRNKGNFPGRFSGRQFSNSRSEMNVSTLELGDSALYLCASSPGGQGNSPLHFGNGTRLTVT.

V gene TRBV6-6 combines with J gene TRBJ1-1; TRBD1 matches at 8 bases. Germline CDR1 reads MNHNY; CDR2 reads SVGAGI (reference sequence). Trimming removed 2 bases from V and 7 bases from J; junction bases left unmatched: 3. CDR3 length: 13 amino acids. In DNA form, the CDR3 reads TGTGCCAGCAGTTACCAGGGGACAGGTGAAGCTTTCTTT. It yields the protein CASSYQGTGEAFF.

This clonotype came up a few times. V is TRBV4-3 and J is TRBJ2-5, with no clear D. Trimming removed 1 base from V and 5 bases from J, with 20 bases in between. This CDR3 has 17 residues. Germline values: CDR1 LGHNA, CDR2 YSLEER. CDR3 region: CASSQGARLPGTETQYF. The CDR3 nucleotides are TGCGCCAGCAGCCAAGGGGCGAGGCTCCCAGGAACGGAGACCCAGTACTTC.

There are many counts of this clonotype. This chain links TRBV7-9 with TRBJ2-2; the match to TRBD1 covers 7 bases. This CDR3 has 15 residues. Germline lookup yields CDR1 SEHNR and CDR2 FQNEAQ (reference sequence). V gave up 10 bases and J gave up 4 bases; unmatched junction bases: 12. This chain's CDR3 is CATSTDRAVTGELFF. The CDR3 DNA reads TGTGCCACCTCGACCGACAGGGCGGTCACCGGGGAGCTGTTTTTT.

This clonotype showed up many times. The rearrangement uses TRBV9 and TRBJ2-7; TRBD1 matches at 7 bases. The CDR3 totals 14 residues. The V gene end was trimmed by 4 bases and the J gene end by 0 bases; junction bases not matched to a gene: 4. Germline lookup yields CDR1 SGDLS and CDR2 YYNGEE. CDR3 DNA: TGTGCCAGCAGCATAGGGACAGACTCCTACGAGCAGTACTTC. Its protein is CASSIGTDSYEQYF. Full variable domain (missing parts from reference TRBV9 and TRBJ2-7): DSGVTQTPKHLITATGQRVTLRCSPRSGDLSVYWYQQSLDQGLQFLIQYYNGEERAKGNILERFSAQQFPDLHSELNLSSLELGDSALYFCASSIGTDSYEQYFGPGTRLTVT.